Included here is one T cell receptor (beta chain) sequence, with context. No antigen is known for it. The sample belongs to a study of tumor-infiltrating lymphocytes in primary liver carcinoma. Across the whole study: Tumors, staged T1-T3 N0M0, spanned 4.2 to 10 cm. Read depth, roughly 3.5 to 7.13 million productive TCRbeta reads, did not differ significantly between tissues.

Researchers generated TCR beta cDNA from roughly 510 ng of total RNA, relying on a constant-region primer. Slightly modified ARM-PCR served as the procedure for the TCR beta libraries. These libraries came from three rounds of nested multiplex PCR. For approximately 11 cycles apiece, the opening two PCR rounds ran with TRBV1-TRBV30 forward primers and a C-beta reverse primer. TCRdb passed the multiplex PCR reads through MiXCR, listing each CDR3 protein once. The sample has around 99,000 distinct CDR3 sequences, just under 70% seen once; the top ten hold more than 25%. Between about 19 and 34 mg of unsorted bulk tissue served as the source from which RNA and DNA were co-extracted. The patients presented with primary liver carcinoma, which was managed through surgical resection. The CDR3 runs to 15 residues. After removal of 9 bases from V and 6 bases from J, the junction contained 15 bases not matched to a gene. CDR1 and CDR2 (germline): SGHAT, FQNNGV.

Study-level points and caveats: Relative to blood, tumors carried a significantly larger fraction of the repertoire in their top 250 clones (p = 0.039).

This receptor was identified in a man in his forties or fifties with primary liver carcinoma and hepatitis B virus infection. Sequenced: tumor-adjacent normal liver tissue. The chain carries TRBV11-2 and TRBJ2-7; 9 bases line up with TRBD1. The DNA for the CDR3 is TGTGCCAGTAGCACAGGGGGCGGGAGTTGGAGCGAGCAGTACTTC. It codes for CASSTGGGSWSEQYF.